This is a list of T cell receptor beta chains from one sample in a study of T cell repertoires in cytomegalovirus infection. TCRdb analysed the reads with MiXCR anew, one entry per CDR3 protein. The sample has 200,000 to 300,000 distinct CDR3 sequences, roughly 15% seen once. The sequenced sample consisted of PBMCs. The receptors were sampled from a human donor in good health (CMV status not recorded). Some clones in this sample may be carry-over from other donors' samples. Both conserved end residues are part of each CDR3. A D gene is named only where the DNA matches it firmly. For some rows the clone size is stated as once, few or many, or as a class when expanded; others skip it.

CDR3nt: TGTGCCAGCAGCTTCGACTTGAACATTCAGTACTTC
CDR3aa: CASSFDLNIQYF
j_gene: TRBJ2-4
abundance: .
d_gene: .
v_gene: TRBV11-1

CDR3nt: TGCAGTGCTAGAGCCTTAGCGGGAGGGCCCCGGGAGCAGTACTTC
CDR3aa: CSARALAGGPREQYF
j_gene: TRBJ2-7
abundance: .
d_gene: TRBD2
v_gene: TRBV20-1

CDR3nt: TGTGCCAGCAGCTTGGTGTATTGGGGGACTAATACAGATACGCAGTATTTT
CDR3aa: CASSLVYWGTNTDTQYF
j_gene: TRBJ2-3
abundance: few
d_gene: TRBD2
v_gene: TRBV5-6

CDR3nt: TGTGCCAGTGGGGGAGGATTAACCGGCAATCAGCCCCAGCATTTT
CDR3aa: CASGGGLTGNQPQHF
j_gene: TRBJ1-5
abundance: .
d_gene: .
v_gene: TRBV19

CDR3nt: TGTGCCATCAGTGAGGAGGTTGGGGGTAGTTCACCCCTCCACTTT
CDR3aa: CAISEEVGGSSPLHF
j_gene: TRBJ1-6
abundance: .
d_gene: .
v_gene: TRBV10-3

CDR3nt: TGTGCCAGCAGCTTAGTGGCGGGGGGCCTCTCTGGGGCCAACGTCCTGACTTTC
CDR3aa: CASSLVAGGLSGANVLTF
j_gene: TRBJ2-6
abundance: many
d_gene: TRBD2
v_gene: TRBV7-8

CDR3nt: TGCAGCGTTGAAGTGGCAGGGGGGGGTTACGAGCAGTACTTC
CDR3aa: CSVEVAGGGYEQYF
j_gene: TRBJ2-7
abundance: few
d_gene: .
v_gene: TRBV29-1

CDR3nt: TGTGCCAGCAGCCCCGTAGCGGGGGAAATCGAGACCCAGTACTTC
CDR3aa: CASSPVAGEIETQYF
j_gene: TRBJ2-5
abundance: .
d_gene: TRBD2
v_gene: TRBV5-8

CDR3nt: TGTGCCAGCAGTCCCATCGACAGGGGGATCAACGGGGAGCTGTTTTTT
CDR3aa: CASSPIDRGINGELFF
j_gene: TRBJ2-2
abundance: few
d_gene: TRBD1
v_gene: TRBV5-6

CDR3nt: TGTGCCAGCAGCACGGCCGGGACCAGCACAGATACGCAGTATTTT
CDR3aa: CASSTAGTSTDTQYF
j_gene: TRBJ2-3
abundance: many
d_gene: .
v_gene: TRBV7-2

CDR3nt: TGCAGTGCTAGGAAGCCACTCACAGGGTGGGAGACCCAGTACTTC
CDR3aa: CSARKPLTGWETQYF
j_gene: TRBJ2-5
abundance: .
d_gene: .
v_gene: TRBV20-1

CDR3nt: TGTGCCAGCAGCGCGAGCGGGACGAACACCGGGGAGCTGTTTTTT
CDR3aa: CASSASGTNTGELFF
j_gene: TRBJ2-2
abundance: many
d_gene: TRBD2
v_gene: TRBV7-8

CDR3nt: TGTGCCAGCAGTTTATTTGGAGTAGCGGGAGTTAACTCTGGGGCCAACGTCCTGACTTTC
CDR3aa: CASSLFGVAGVNSGANVLTF
j_gene: TRBJ2-6
abundance: many
d_gene: TRBD2
v_gene: TRBV28

CDR3nt: TGCGCCAGCAGCCAGCAAACCGGGACAGGGGATAGAGAGACCCAGTACTTC
CDR3aa: CASSQQTGTGDRETQYF
j_gene: TRBJ2-5
abundance: .
d_gene: TRBD1
v_gene: TRBV4-3

CDR3nt: TGTGCCAGCAGTCTCGACAGCCTGGGGACCGGGGAGCTGTTTTTT
CDR3aa: CASSLDSLGTGELFF
j_gene: TRBJ2-2
abundance: .
d_gene: .
v_gene: TRBV28

CDR3nt: TGTGCCAGTAACACGAACACTGAAGCTTTCTTT
CDR3aa: CASNTNTEAFF
j_gene: TRBJ1-1
abundance: .
d_gene: .
v_gene: TRBV19

CDR3nt: TGTGCCAGCAGGCCAGGCGGGTGGGACACTGAAGCTTTCTTT
CDR3aa: CASRPGGWDTEAFF
j_gene: TRBJ1-1
abundance: many
d_gene: .
v_gene: TRBV5-8

CDR3nt: TGTGCCAGTAGTTTGGGACTAGCGGATCAAGAGACCCAGTACTTC
CDR3aa: CASSLGLADQETQYF
j_gene: TRBJ2-5
abundance: .
d_gene: TRBD2
v_gene: TRBV19

CDR3nt: TGTGCCAGCAGCTTAGTATCTAGCCAGACCTACGAGCAGTACTTC
CDR3aa: CASSLVSSQTYEQYF
j_gene: TRBJ2-7
abundance: many
d_gene: .
v_gene: TRBV7-2

CDR3nt: TGCGCCAGCAGCTGGGCGGACAGGGAGGTGAATGGCTACACCTTC
CDR3aa: CASSWADREVNGYTF
j_gene: TRBJ1-2
abundance: .
d_gene: TRBD1
v_gene: TRBV5-1

CDR3nt: TGTGCCAGCAGTGAATGGGAGACGGCCACCATCTCTGGAAACACCATATATTTT
CDR3aa: CASSEWETATISGNTIYF
j_gene: TRBJ1-3
abundance: .
d_gene: .
v_gene: TRBV25-1

CDR3nt: TGCGCCAGCAGCCAGATGGGACTTACCTCCTACAATGGGCAGTTCTTC
CDR3aa: CASSQMGLTSYNGQFF
j_gene: TRBJ2-1
abundance: .
d_gene: .
v_gene: TRBV4-1

CDR3nt: TGTGCCAGCAGCCCTGGTACAGGGGACTACAATGAGCAGTTCTTC
CDR3aa: CASSPGTGDYNEQFF
j_gene: TRBJ2-1
abundance: few
d_gene: TRBD1
v_gene: TRBV6-5

CDR3nt: TGTGCCAGCAGCTTAGATCCCCAGGGCAATCAGCCCCAGCATTTT
CDR3aa: CASSLDPQGNQPQHF
j_gene: TRBJ1-5
abundance: .
d_gene: .
v_gene: TRBV11-2

CDR3nt: TGTGCCAGCAGACGTCTTACCGATCAGCCCCAGCATTTT
CDR3aa: CASRRLTDQPQHF
j_gene: TRBJ1-5
abundance: many
d_gene: .
v_gene: TRBV27

CDR3nt: TGTGCCAGCAGCGGGGGACTAGCGACTAGGATATACGAGCAGTACTTC
CDR3aa: CASSGGLATRIYEQYF
j_gene: TRBJ2-7
abundance: few
d_gene: TRBD2
v_gene: TRBV5-4

CDR3nt: TGCGCCAGCAGCTTGGATAGGGACAGAGCCTACAATGAGCAGTTCTTC
CDR3aa: CASSLDRDRAYNEQFF
j_gene: TRBJ2-1
abundance: .
d_gene: TRBD1
v_gene: TRBV5-1

CDR3nt: TGTGCCAGCAGCCCCCGACAGGGTAAACGGGAGACCCAGTACTTC
CDR3aa: CASSPRQGKRETQYF
j_gene: TRBJ2-5
abundance: many
d_gene: TRBD1
v_gene: TRBV7-2

CDR3nt: TGTGCCAGCAGCTCACAGCGGAATGAGCAGTTCTTC
CDR3aa: CASSSQRNEQFF
j_gene: TRBJ2-1
abundance: few
d_gene: .
v_gene: TRBV11-2

CDR3nt: TGTGCCAGCAGCCAGCAGGGGTTCGCCGGGGAGCTGTTTTTT
CDR3aa: CASSQQGFAGELFF
j_gene: TRBJ2-2
abundance: few
d_gene: .
v_gene: TRBV6-5

CDR3nt: TGCGCCAGCAGCCCGGTTTTGGGACTAGCGGAAGAGACCCAGTACTTC
CDR3aa: CASSPVLGLAEETQYF
j_gene: TRBJ2-5
abundance: many
d_gene: TRBD2
v_gene: TRBV5-1

CDR3nt: TGTGCCAGCTCACTGGACAGTCACTACAATGAGCAGTTCTTC
CDR3aa: CASSLDSHYNEQFF
j_gene: TRBJ2-1
abundance: .
d_gene: .
v_gene: TRBV12-3/TRBV12-4

CDR3nt: TGTGCCAGCAGTGAAACAGGGGGCCTGGGGGAGACCCAGTACTTC
CDR3aa: CASSETGGLGETQYF
j_gene: TRBJ2-5
abundance: .
d_gene: TRBD1
v_gene: TRBV12-3/TRBV12-4

CDR3nt: TGCGCCAGCAGCCAAGAACGAACTAGCGGGAGGAATGAGCAGTTCTTC
CDR3aa: CASSQERTSGRNEQFF
j_gene: TRBJ2-1
abundance: .
d_gene: TRBD2
v_gene: TRBV4-1

CDR3nt: TGTGCCAGCAGCGAACAGGGAAGTGGCAATCAGCCCCAGCATTTT
CDR3aa: CASSEQGSGNQPQHF
j_gene: TRBJ1-5
abundance: .
d_gene: .
v_gene: TRBV9

CDR3nt: TGTGCCAGCAGCTTGCGACAGGGGCATGAAAAACTGTTTTTT
CDR3aa: CASSLRQGHEKLFF
j_gene: TRBJ1-4
abundance: many
d_gene: TRBD1
v_gene: TRBV5-5

CDR3nt: TGTGCCAGCAGCCCACAGTATTCGGGAAATTCACCCCTCCACTTT
CDR3aa: CASSPQYSGNSPLHF
j_gene: TRBJ1-6
abundance: .
d_gene: .
v_gene: TRBV3-1

CDR3nt: TGTGCCAGCAGCCCCGACCGGCGCTCTGGGGCCAACGTCCTGACTTTC
CDR3aa: CASSPDRRSGANVLTF
j_gene: TRBJ2-6
abundance: .
d_gene: .
v_gene: TRBV5-7

CDR3nt: TGTGCCAGCAGCGTAACACAGGGCACCGGGGAGCTGTTTTTT
CDR3aa: CASSVTQGTGELFF
j_gene: TRBJ2-2
abundance: .
d_gene: .
v_gene: TRBV9

CDR3nt: TGTGCCAGCAGCTCTGGGCGGCAATCGAGAAAACTGTTTTTT
CDR3aa: CASSSGRQSRKLFF
j_gene: TRBJ1-4
abundance: many
d_gene: .
v_gene: TRBV7-2

CDR3nt: TGTGCCAGCAGCCTGTCGACAGTTCTCTACGGCTACACCTTC
CDR3aa: CASSLSTVLYGYTF
j_gene: TRBJ1-2
abundance: few
d_gene: .
v_gene: TRBV7-9

CDR3nt: TGCAGCGTTCTCCCGACAAAAGGGACTAGCGGGAGTTCAGCCAAAAACATTCAGTACTTC
CDR3aa: CSVLPTKGTSGSSAKNIQYF
j_gene: TRBJ2-4
abundance: many
d_gene: TRBD2
v_gene: TRBV29-1

CDR3nt: TGCAGCGGGGGGGAGAACACCGGGGAGCTGTTTTTT
CDR3aa: CSGGENTGELFF
j_gene: TRBJ2-2
abundance: many
d_gene: .
v_gene: TRBV29-1

CDR3nt: TGTGCCAGCAGCTTAACGATGACTAGCGAGAATGAGCAGTTCTTC
CDR3aa: CASSLTMTSENEQFF
j_gene: TRBJ2-1
abundance: .
d_gene: TRBD2
v_gene: TRBV7-3

CDR3nt: TGTGCCAGCAGCTTAGATGGGAACCTTTACGAGCAGTACTTC
CDR3aa: CASSLDGNLYEQYF
j_gene: TRBJ2-7
abundance: many
d_gene: .
v_gene: TRBV7-2

CDR3nt: TGTGCCAGCAGTGCCCGGACTGGTGAAGCTTTCTTT
CDR3aa: CASSARTGEAFF
j_gene: TRBJ1-1
abundance: many
d_gene: .
v_gene: TRBV6-2/TRBV6-3

CDR3nt: TGCAGTGCGCCGGGACAGGGTTCAATGAACACTGAAGCTTTCTTT
CDR3aa: CSAPGQGSMNTEAFF
j_gene: TRBJ1-1
abundance: few
d_gene: TRBD1
v_gene: TRBV20-1

CDR3nt: TGTGCCAGCAGCTCCGACAGGGTCCCCCAAGAGACCCAGTACTTC
CDR3aa: CASSSDRVPQETQYF
j_gene: TRBJ2-5
abundance: many
d_gene: TRBD1
v_gene: TRBV11-2

CDR3nt: TGTGCCAGCAGCTTACGCCCAGCCTCTGGAAACACCATATATTTT
CDR3aa: CASSLRPASGNTIYF
j_gene: TRBJ1-3
abundance: many
d_gene: .
v_gene: TRBV7-2

CDR3nt: TGCAGTGCGAGGGCCTCAGGATATGGCTACACCTTC
CDR3aa: CSARASGYGYTF
j_gene: TRBJ1-2
abundance: .
d_gene: .
v_gene: TRBV20-1

CDR3nt: TGCAGTGTGAGGGGTGACAGCTCCTATAATTCACCCCTCCACTTT
CDR3aa: CSVRGDSSYNSPLHF
j_gene: TRBJ1-6
abundance: .
d_gene: .
v_gene: TRBV20-1